One and the same sample provided the 22 T cell receptor beta chains below, sequenced in a study of post-analysis software for immune sequencing data. These receptors have no known antigen. General observations from the study: Included in a set of about 5 TRBV segments more frequent in patients than controls were TRBV5-6, TRBV5-1 and TRBV20-1.

Included in the TCR beta cDNA libraries were unique molecular identifiers. A single record per CDR3 protein comes from TCRdb applying MiXCR to the PCR reads. This table has approximately 440,000 distinct CDR3 sequences, under 55% appearing once. The sample was blood. The source is a girl aged 5-17 years with multiple sclerosis.

The rearrangement links TRBV12-3 or TRBV12-4 to TRBJ2-7; D gene unclear. The germline V and J ends were trimmed by 3 bases and 1 base, with 16 bases remaining between them. CDR3 length equals 16 residues. CDR3 amino acids: CASSFVIPGESYEQYF. Written as DNA, the CDR3 is TGTGCCAGCAGTTTTGTTATCCCCGGAGAGTCCTACGAGCAGTACTTC.

The CDR3 bases are TGCAGCGTTGGGGGGCTAGCGCAGCAGTTCTTC. It encodes CSVGGLAQQFF. The V gene is TRBV29-1, the J gene TRBJ2-1; D is tentatively TRBD1 or TRBD2 (6 bases each). Trimming took 4 bases from V and 11 from J, leaving 12 bases between them. CDR1 is SQVTM, CDR2 ANQGSEA, per germline. The CDR3 is made up of 11 amino acids.

The chain combines TRBV9 with TRBJ1-1, with 8 bases that match TRBD1. CDR1 SGDLS and CDR2 YYNGEE come from the germline V gene. The J segment lost 0 bases and the V segment lost 4 bases, leaving 23 bases of the junction unmatched. This CDR3 is 21 amino acids long. The CDR3 sequence: CASSLRPLTRGTGRLNTEAFF. The CDR3 DNA sequence: TGTGCCAGCAGCCTACGACCACTCACCCGGGGGACAGGCCGATTGAACACTGAAGCTTTCTTT.

The V call is TRBV24-1, the J call TRBJ1-1; 9 bases are shared with TRBD1. V dropped 6 bases and J dropped 0; count of bases not matched to a gene: 4. The CDR3 totals 15 residues. Germline V gene data show CDR1 as KGHDR and CDR2 as SFDVKD. The CDR3 reads CATSKGQGVNTEAFF. In nucleotides, the CDR3 is TGTGCCACCAGTAAGGGACAGGGAGTGAACACTGAAGCTTTCTTT.

The rearrangement links TRBV6-2 or TRBV6-3 to TRBJ1-5; D remains unclear. Trimming stripped 6 bases from V and 3 bases from J, with 21 bases between. The CDR3 has 17 residues. Germline lookup yields CDR1 MNHEY and CDR2 SVGEGT. The CDR3 spells CASSRERFTRVNQPQHF. As DNA, the CDR3 is TGTGCCAGCAGCCGCGAACGGTTTACTCGCGTCAATCAGCCCCAGCATTTT.

This clonotype was seen more than once but under ten times. V and J are TRBV7-8 and TRBJ2-3; 8 bases align to TRBD2. V dropped 2 bases and J dropped 0; count of bases not matched to a gene: 10. Germline CDR1 SGHVS, CDR2 FQNEAQ. This CDR3 has 18 amino acids. CDR3 region: CASSLRSASGPSTDTQYF. Here the CDR3 DNA reads TGTGCCAGCAGCTTAAGAAGTGCTAGCGGGCCTAGCACAGATACGCAGTATTTT.

V and J are TRBV11-1 and TRBJ1-1; D is possibly TRBD1 (6 bases). CDR3 length: 13 amino acids. Germline CDR1 is SGHAT and CDR2 is FQDESV (reference sequence). With 6 bases removed from V and 5 bases from J, the gap between germline ends came to 13 bases. The CDR3 region is CASRWDMMTEAFF. CDR3 nucleotide sequence: TGTGCCAGCAGGTGGGACATGATGACTGAAGCTTTCTTT.

This chain uses TRBV6-6 with TRBJ2-7; TRBD2 matches at 11 bases. The CDR3 is made up of 14 amino acids. V dropped 2 bases and J dropped 7; count of bases not matched to a gene: 4. Germline V gene data show CDR1 as MNHNY and CDR2 as SVGAGI (reference sequence). The DNA of the CDR3 is TGTGCCAGCAGTTACGGGCTAGCGGGAGGAGAGCAGTACTTC. It codes for CASSYGLAGGEQYF.

This clonotype was counted between two and nine times. The chain combines TRBV11-2 with TRBJ2-1, with 8 bases that match TRBD2. Germline CDR1 SGHAT, CDR2 FQNNGV. The V segment lost 0 bases and the J segment 3 bases; nucleotides outside the gene matches: 4. The CDR3 runs 16 residues. The CDR3, as DNA: TGTGCCAGCAGCTTAGAGTATAGCGGGATCTACAATGAGCAGTTCTTC. Residues: CASSLEYSGIYNEQFF.

The rearrangement joins TRBV29-1 to TRBJ1-4, with 7 bases that match TRBD1. V was clipped by 6 bases and J by 5 bases; unmatched bases: 3. CDR1 and CDR2 (germline): SQVTM, ANQGSEA. The CDR3 length is 12 residues. The CDR3 nucleotides read TGCAGCGTGAGGGACAGAAATGAAAAACTGTTTTTT. Translated: CSVRDRNEKLFF.

The J gene is TRBJ2-1, the V gene TRBV7-3, with 7 bases identical to TRBD2. This CDR3 contains 14 residues. V lost 2 bases to trimming and J lost 7 bases; unmatched junction nucleotides: 5. Germline values: CDR1 SGHTA, CDR2 FQGTGA. The CDR3 sequence: CASSLWDGGNEQFF. The CDR3 DNA reads as TGTGCCAGCAGCTTATGGGACGGGGGGAATGAGCAGTTCTTC.

The V call is TRBV12-3 or TRBV12-4, the J call TRBJ2-3; possible D gene TRBD1, 6 bases. With 7 bases removed from V and 8 bases from J, the gap between germline ends came to 16 bases. The CDR3 is 13 amino acids. Here the CDR3 DNA reads TGTGCCAGCACTCCTCTGGGGGCAGGTACGCAGTATTTT. Translating it yields CASTPLGAGTQYF.

The CDR3 loop is CASSLVGPGATDTQYF. The CDR3 DNA sequence: TGTGCCAGCAGTTTAGTGGGCCCGGGGGCCACAGATACGCAGTATTTT. The chain has TRBV27 and TRBJ2-3; TRBD1 or TRBD2 may be the D gene (6 bases each). Per germline, CDR1 MNHEY and CDR2 SMNVEV (reference sequence). CDR3 size: 16 residues. V lost 2 bases, J lost 2 bases, and 14 bases lay in between.

The chain recombines TRBV7-9 with TRBJ2-1; TRBD1 agrees at 8 bases. Germline assignment: CDR1 SEHNR and CDR2 FQNEAQ (reference sequence). With V trimmed by 5 bases and J by 0 bases, 3 bases remained unmatched. CDR3 length: 15 residues. The CDR3 DNA sequence: TGTGCCAGCAGCCACAGGGGGAGCTCCTACAATGAGCAGTTCTTC. It yields the protein CASSHRGSSYNEQFF.

This clonotype has more than one count but fewer than ten. The V call is TRBV20-1, the J call TRBJ2-3; 12 nucleotides match TRBD2. This CDR3 has 19 amino acids. Trimming at V came to 2 bases and at J to 0 bases, leaving 12 bases not matched to a gene. Germline loops: CDR1 DFQATT, CDR2 SNEGSKA (reference sequence). The DNA of the CDR3 is TGCAGTGCTAGACCCCTAGCGGGAGGGCCCGAAAAGAGCACAGATACGCAGTATTTT. It encodes CSARPLAGGPEKSTDTQYF.

This chain uses TRBV6-1 with TRBJ2-3, with 7 bases that match TRBD2. Unmatched junction bases numbered 12, after V lost 0 bases and J lost 6 bases. The CDR3 has 17 amino acids. Germline CDR1 and CDR2: MNHNS and SASEGT. The CDR3 loop is CASSEAIGAGVEDTQYF. CDR3 DNA sequence: TGTGCCAGCAGTGAAGCGATCGGGGCGGGAGTTGAGGATACGCAGTATTTT.

V and J are TRBV4-1 and TRBJ2-7; D is perhaps TRBD2 (5 bases). This CDR3 has 15 amino acids. Germline values: CDR1 MGHRA, CDR2 YSYEKL. Trimming cost V 0 bases and J 2 bases, with 11 bases left between them. The CDR3 spells CASSQEGGSTYEQYF. The DNA of the CDR3 is TGCGCCAGCAGCCAAGAGGGCGGGTCCACCTACGAGCAGTACTTC.

This clonotype was counted between two and nine times. This chain joins TRBV29-1 and TRBJ2-1; 7 nucleotides line up with TRBD2. The germline V gene encodes CDR1 SQVTM and CDR2 ANQGSEA. There are 14 residues in the CDR3. With 3 bases clipped from V and 2 bases from J, the junction kept 4 bases outside the gene matches. CDR3 nucleotides: TGCAGCGTTGAGGGGGGGGAACCCTACAATGAGCAGTTCTTC. Translating it yields CSVEGGEPYNEQFF.

The gene calls are TRBV20-1 and TRBJ2-1, with TRBD1 matching over 7 bases. This CDR3 spans 13 amino acids. Trimming took 6 bases from V and 1 from J; bases not matched to a gene: 3. Germline assignment: CDR1 DFQATT and CDR2 SNEGSKA (reference sequence). CDR3: CSAPDRSYNEQFF. CDR3 in DNA: TGCAGTGCACCGGACAGGTCCTACAATGAGCAGTTCTTC.

This clonotype has a handful of counts. This chain links TRBV6-5 with TRBJ1-1, with D possibly matching TRBD1 (6 bases). The CDR3 sequence is 14 residues long. Per germline, CDR1 MNHEY and CDR2 SVGAGI. V was cut by 6 bases and J by 1 base, with 12 bases left in between. The CDR3 DNA reads TGTGCCAGCAGCTCGAAGGGACAGAACACTGAAGCTTTCTTT. Translated: CASSSKGQNTEAFF.

J is TRBJ2-7 and V is TRBV12-3 or TRBV12-4; possibly TRBD1 for D (6 bases). This CDR3 spans 15 amino acids. V was shortened by 5 bases and J by 3 bases, with 17 bases between the two germline ends. In DNA, the CDR3 is TGTGCCAGCAGTACTACCGGACAGTCCAACTACGAGCAGTACTTC. Translation: CASSTTGQSNYEQYF.

The CDR3, as DNA: TGTGCCAGCAGCTTACGGTCAGGGGGCCGGTACAATGAGCAGTTCTTC. This codes for CASSLRSGGRYNEQFF. This rearrangement joins TRBV7-3 to TRBJ2-1, with 8 nucleotides matching TRBD1. The trim removed 2 bases at V and 4 bases at J, leaving 7 bases unmatched. There are 16 residues in the CDR3. Germline CDR1 is SGHTA and CDR2 is FQGTGA.